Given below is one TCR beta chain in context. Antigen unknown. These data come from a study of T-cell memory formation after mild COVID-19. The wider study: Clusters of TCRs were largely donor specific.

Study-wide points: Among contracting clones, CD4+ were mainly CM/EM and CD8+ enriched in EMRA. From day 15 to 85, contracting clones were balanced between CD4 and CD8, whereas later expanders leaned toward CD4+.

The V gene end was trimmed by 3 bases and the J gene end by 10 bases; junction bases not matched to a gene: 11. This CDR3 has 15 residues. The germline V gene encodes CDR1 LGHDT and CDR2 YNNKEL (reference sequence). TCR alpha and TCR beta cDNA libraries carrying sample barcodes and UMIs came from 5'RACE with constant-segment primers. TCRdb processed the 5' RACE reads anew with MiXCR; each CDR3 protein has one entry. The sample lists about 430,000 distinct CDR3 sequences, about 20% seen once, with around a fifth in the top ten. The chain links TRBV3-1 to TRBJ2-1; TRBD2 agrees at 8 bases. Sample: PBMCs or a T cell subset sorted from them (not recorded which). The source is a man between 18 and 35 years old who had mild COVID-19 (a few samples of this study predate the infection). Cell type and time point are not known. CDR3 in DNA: TGTGCCAGCAGCCAGACGGGGGGGGCCCTGAGGGAGCAGTTCTTC. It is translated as CASSQTGGALREQFF.